Each of the 14 T cell receptor beta chains below was sequenced from the same sample in a study of cytomegalovirus exposure and HLA in healthy donors. Repertoires were generated with immunoSEQ multiplex PCR, while TCRdb's copy carries only in-frame clones and drops some. The sample comprises roughly 180,000 clones, roughly 82% of which are singletons, and roughly 6.5% rests with the top ten. Sequences were obtained from PBMCs. The receptors were sampled from a man aged 18 to 35 in good health and CMV-seropositive.

The rearrangement uses TRBV28 and TRBJ2-1, with 9 bases that match TRBD2. The germline V gene encodes CDR1 MDHEN and CDR2 SYDVKM. After removal of 6 bases from V and 2 bases from J, the junction contained 2 bases not matched to a gene. The CDR3 contains 14 residues. In DNA, the CDR3 is TGTGCCAGCAGCCCTAGCGGGACCTACAATGAGCAGTTCTTC. Its protein is CASSPSGTYNEQFF.

The V gene is TRBV7-6, the J gene TRBJ2-2; TRBD1 aligns across 9 bases. With 5 bases clipped from V and 5 bases from J, the junction kept 9 bases outside the gene matches. CDR3 length: 16 residues. The V gene's germline CDR1 is SGHVS and CDR2 FNYEAQ. The CDR3 sequence is CASSLPGQGFTGELFF. DNA for the CDR3: TGTGCCAGCAGCCTCCCAGGACAGGGGTTTACCGGGGAGCTGTTTTTT.

V usage is TRBV25-1 and J usage is TRBJ2-1, with D possibly TRBD2 on 5 matching bases. The CDR3 has 17 amino acids. V lost 2 bases and J 2 bases, leaving 16 bases between the germline ends. Germline V lookup: CDR1 MGHDK, CDR2 SYGVNS. The CDR3 nucleotides are TGTGCCAGCAGTGAACACAACCTAGCTCCAACCTACAATGAGCAGTTCTTC. It specifies CASSEHNLAPTYNEQFF.

The rearrangement joins TRBV7-2 to TRBJ1-1, with D possibly TRBD1 on 5 matching bases. Germline V gene data show CDR1 as SGHTA and CDR2 as FQGNSA. CDR3 length: 19 residues. V was clipped by 4 bases and J by 6 bases, with 30 bases between them. The CDR3: CASSSPLGGLRLRVAEAFF. CDR3 in DNA: TGTGCCAGCAGCTCCCCGCTGGGGGGACTACGACTTAGAGTGGCTGAAGCTTTCTTT.

The V and J genes are TRBV11-3 and TRBJ2-3; D is unclear. CDR1 is SGHNT and CDR2 is YENEEA in the germline V gene. V was cut by 2 bases and J by 3 bases, with 6 bases left in between. This CDR3 has 13 residues. CDR3 DNA: TGTGCCAGCAGCTTATTCCTTACAGATACGCAGTATTTT. Its protein product is CASSLFLTDTQYF.

This clone was counted a single time. This chain uses TRBV9 with TRBJ2-7, with 11 positions matching TRBD2. Germline values: CDR1 SGDLS, CDR2 YYNGEE. The CDR3 spans 16 residues. Unmatched junction bases numbered 8, after V lost 4 bases and J lost 2 bases. Here the CDR3 reads CASSTLAGGPPYEQYF. The CDR3 coding sequence is TGTGCCAGCAGCACGCTAGCGGGAGGACCGCCCTACGAGCAGTACTTC.

The CDR3 protein is CSVQGPAKNIQYF. For the CDR3, the DNA is TGCAGCGTTCAGGGTCCAGCCAAAAACATTCAGTACTTC. This chain uses TRBV29-1 with TRBJ2-4; possible D gene TRBD1, 5 bases. The CDR3 has 13 amino acids. V was pared by 5 bases and J by 0 bases, with 8 bases between. From germline, CDR1 is SQVTM and CDR2 ANQGSEA.

The chain recombines TRBV13 with TRBJ2-7; TRBD1 aligns across 7 bases. The CDR3 is 14 amino acids. Germline values: CDR1 PRHDT, CDR2 FYEKMQ (reference sequence). V was pared by 0 bases and J by 2 bases, with 1 base of the junction left unmatched. CDR3: CASSLGTGTYEQYF. In DNA form, the CDR3 reads TGTGCCAGCAGCTTAGGGACAGGGACCTACGAGCAGTACTTC. Combining the CDR3 with reference TRBV13 and TRBJ2-7 gives the whole variable domain AAGVIQSPRHLIKEKRETATLKCYPIPRHDTVYWYQQGPGQDPQFLISFYEKMQSDKGSIPDRFSAQQFSDYHSELNMSSLELGDSALYFCASSLGTGTYEQYFGPGTRLTVT.

The J gene is TRBJ2-1, the V gene TRBV27; D is undetermined. Looked up from germline, CDR1 is MNHEY and CDR2 is SMNVEV (reference sequence). The length of the CDR3 is 14 residues. V was shortened by 11 bases and J by 6 bases, with 20 bases between the two germline ends. CDR3 residues: CASSRSPPGNEQFF. CDR3 sequence (DNA): TGTGCCTCCAGCAGGTCTCCTCCAGGCAATGAGCAGTTCTTC.

In regard to this clone: This same CDR3 is encoded by further DNA sequences in the sample. The gene calls are TRBV25-1 and TRBJ2-1; D is uncertain. Trimming left V 6 bases short and J 8 bases short, with 8 bases between. Germline V CDR1 and CDR2: MGHDK, SYGVNS. This CDR3 has 11 residues. The CDR3 spells CASSGGDEQFF. The CDR3 region has the DNA TGTGCCAGCAGCGGCGGAGATGAGCAGTTCTTC.

J is TRBJ2-7 and V is TRBV20-1; TRBD1 is a possible D gene (5 bases). CDR1 and CDR2 (germline): DFQATT, SNEGSKA (reference sequence). Trimming stripped 3 bases from V and 6 bases from J, with 9 bases between. This CDR3 spans 11 amino acids. Written as DNA, the CDR3 is TGCAGTGCTAGTTTCAGGGCCGAGCAGTACTTC. Translating gives CSASFRAEQYF.

The V and J genes are TRBV6-5 and TRBJ2-5; 8 bases map to TRBD1. CDR1 is MNHEY, CDR2 SVGAGI, per germline. This CDR3 region has 15 residues. V was clipped by 5 bases and J by 0 bases; unmatched bases: 5. The DNA of the CDR3 is TGTGCCAGCAGTACGACAGGGGCTTACCAAGAGACCCAGTACTTC. As protein: CASSTTGAYQETQYF.

In this sample, this clone turned up once. V is TRBV27 and J is TRBJ2-1; 7 bases are a match to TRBD2. This CDR3 is built from 13 residues. The V and J ends lost 7 bases and 4 bases, in that order; junction bases with no gene match: 4. CDR1 MNHEY and CDR2 SMNVEV come from the germline V gene (reference sequence). CDR3 DNA sequence: TGTGCCAGCACGGGACTACTTTACAATGAGCAGTTCTTC. This sequence encodes CASTGLLYNEQFF.

This sequence joins TRBV15 and TRBJ2-1; 8 bases align to TRBD1. Germline V gene data show CDR1 as LNHNV and CDR2 as YYDKDF (reference sequence). The ends lost 3 bases at V and 2 bases at J; junction bases unmatched: 0. The CDR3 is 14 amino acids. CDR3 in DNA: TGTGCCACCAGCAGGGACAGGGCCTACAATGAGCAGTTCTTC. Protein sequence: CATSRDRAYNEQFF.